The table lists the clone carrying this TCR beta chain with a count of one. The antigen is not known. The data were obtained in a study of OX40 agonist ivuxolimab in advanced cancers. Whole-study findings and limits: Among the lowest peripheral clonal expansion occurred in 0.1-3.0 mg/kg partial responders.

Method: immunoSEQ multiplex PCR; TCRdb's copy keeps in-frame clones and lacks some. The sample consists of 50,000 to 80,000 clones, roughly 89% of them appearing once. On cycle 4 day 1 and cycle 7 day 1, as well as at baseline, blood was sampled. The source of this sequence is an adult with an advanced solid tumor such as melanoma, head and neck, liver or kidney cancer. Here the sequenced sample was CD4+ or CD8+ T cells sorted from blood, taken in a trial of the OX40 agonist ivuxolimab.

Here the CDR3 DNA reads TGTGCCAGCAGTTCCTCGCGCATGGGACATCATGGCTACACCTTC. This sequence encodes CASSSSRMGHHGYTF. The chain uses TRBV28 and TRBJ1-2, with D perhaps matching TRBD1 (6 bases). Between the trimmed V and J ends, which lost 4 bases and 6 bases, there was a span of 18 bases. CDR3 length: 15 amino acids. CDR1 MDHEN and CDR2 SYDVKM come from the germline V gene.